The rows below give T cell receptor beta chains drawn from one sample of a study of beta chain features in type 1 diabetes. Libraries were prepared by immunoSEQ multiplex PCR; TCRdb keeps only in-frame clonotypes and omits some of them. The table lists more than 250,000 clones, around 20% of them singletons, with around 0.028% in the top ten. Sequenced input: naive CD4+ T cells from blood. Receptors originate from a woman between 35 and 50 years old with type 1 diabetes. Both conserved end residues are part of each CDR3. D genes are given only for firm matches. Size tells how often a clone was seen (once, few, many) or the class of an expanded clone, and some rows leave it out.

>TRBV7-8|TRBD2|TRBJ2-7|-
TGTGCCAGCAGCTCGACTAGCGGGAAGATCTACGAGCAGTACTTC
CASSSTSGKIYEQYF
>TRBV9|-|TRBJ2-7|-
TGTGCCAGCAGCGTAGCTCAACAGGACTACGAGCAGTACTTC
CASSVAQQDYEQYF
>TRBV4-1|-|TRBJ2-1|-
TGCGCCAGCAGCCTTCAATGGGGGCGGCGCGATGAGCAGTTCTTC
CASSLQWGRRDEQFF
>TRBV5-4|TRBD2|TRBJ2-7|few
TGTGCCAGCAGCCAAACTAGCGGTAGCTCCTACGAGCAGTACTTC
CASSQTSGSSYEQYF
>TRBV11-2|-|TRBJ2-2|-
TGTGCCAGCAGTCCTCAGGAGAACACCGGGGAGCTGTTTTTT
CASSPQENTGELFF
>TRBV15|-|TRBJ1-5|few
TGTGCCACCAGCAGAGAAACAGATTATAGCAATCAGCCCCAGCATTTT
CATSRETDYSNQPQHF
>TRBV30|-|TRBJ2-7|-
TGTGCCTGGAGACTTCCTAATCAACCATTCTACGAGCAGTACTTC
CAWRLPNQPFYEQYF
>TRBV4-3|-|TRBJ2-3|-
TGCGCCAGCAGCCAAGATTCTACAGGGACAGATACGCAGTATTTT
CASSQDSTGTDTQYF
>TRBV9|-|TRBJ2-7|few
TGTGCCAGCAGCGTAGCAGGAGGGCTAGTCGCCGAGCAGTACTTC
CASSVAGGLVAEQYF
>TRBV7-9|TRBD1|TRBJ2-5|-
TGTGCCAGCCGAAAGACAGGGGACGGAGAGACCCAGTACTTC
CASRKTGDGETQYF
>TRBV28|-|TRBJ1-2|-
TGTGCCAGCAGTTCGGGTTATGGCTACACCTTC
CASSSGYGYTF
>TRBV5-1|TRBD1|TRBJ2-1|-
TGCGCCAGCAGCTTGGCCCCACAGGGGGCAGACAATGAGCAGTTCTTC
CASSLAPQGADNEQFF
>TRBV5-1|TRBD2|TRBJ2-1|few
TGCGCCAGCAGCTTGGCCGCTAGCGGGAACGGATACAATGAGCAGTTCTTC
CASSLAASGNGYNEQFF
>TRBV7-6|TRBD1|TRBJ1-5|few
TGTGCCAGCAGCGGTAGACAGGGCCGGGATCAGCCCCAGCATTTT
CASSGRQGRDQPQHF
>TRBV28|-|TRBJ2-7|-
TGTGCCAGCAGTTTTCCTGCGGTCTCGTACGAGCAGTACTTC
CASSFPAVSYEQYF
>TRBV7-2|TRBD1|TRBJ1-6|few
TGTGCCAGCAGCTTCGGGACAGGAGGTTCACCCCTCCACTTT
CASSFGTGGSPLHF
>TRBV2|-|TRBJ1-5|few
TGTGCCAGCAGTGAACTCGGGGGAGATAATCAGCCCCAGCATTTT
CASSELGGDNQPQHF
>TRBV5-4|TRBD2|TRBJ2-5|-
TGTGCCAGCAGCTTGGGACTAGCGGGAGAGGGTGAGACCCAGTACTTC
CASSLGLAGEGETQYF
>TRBV7-9|TRBD2|TRBJ2-1|few
TGTGCCAGCAGCTTAGGTAGGCGACTAGCGGGAGACTGGGAGCAGTTCTTC
CASSLGRRLAGDWEQFF
>TRBV9|TRBD2|TRBJ2-1|-
TGTGCCAGCAGCGATAGCGGGGCCTCCTACAATGAGCAGTTCTTC
CASSDSGASYNEQFF
>TRBV5-4|TRBD1|TRBJ2-7|few
TGTGCCAGCAGCTCCGGGACAGGGGGCTTAGAGCAGTACTTC
CASSSGTGGLEQYF
>TRBV30|TRBD1|TRBJ2-3|few
TGTGCCTGGAGCCAGCAGGGGGCAGATACGCAGTATTTT
CAWSQQGADTQYF
>TRBV7-2|TRBD2|TRBJ2-7|few
TGTGCCAGCAGCCCCGGGACTAGCGGCTCCGAGCAGTACTTC
CASSPGTSGSEQYF
>TRBV6-5|-|TRBJ1-2|few
TGTGCCAGCAGCCCGGGGGTCGATGGCTACACCTTC
CASSPGVDGYTF
>TRBV27|-|TRBJ1-1|-
TGTGCCAGCAGTTTCCGCGCGGCCCCGAGTGAAGCTTTCTTT
CASSFRAAPSEAFF
>TRBV11-1|-|TRBJ2-1|few
TGTGCCAGCAGCCTGGACTTTGTCTCCTACAATGAGCAGTTCTTC
CASSLDFVSYNEQFF
>TRBV7-2|-|TRBJ2-7|-
TGTGCCAGCAGCTCCGAACAGGGCTCCTACGAGCAGTACTTC
CASSSEQGSYEQYF
>TRBV7-3|-|TRBJ1-1|few
TGTGCCAGCAGCTTTGGGGAGGACACTGAAGCTTTCTTT
CASSFGEDTEAFF
>TRBV19|TRBD2|TRBJ2-7|few
TGTGCCAGTAGTAAATCCGGGACTAGCGGATTCTACGAGCAGTACTTC
CASSKSGTSGFYEQYF
>TRBV6-6|-|TRBJ1-2|-
TGTGCCAGCAGTCGCGGAGGCAATAACTATGGCTACACCTTC
CASSRGGNNYGYTF
>TRBV28|-|TRBJ1-2|-
TGTGCCAGCAGTCCCGGGGAGGAGGGGAACTATGGCTACACCTTC
CASSPGEEGNYGYTF
>TRBV7-3|TRBD1|TRBJ2-1|-
TGTGCCAGCAGCTCCCCCATCGGGACAGCCTACAATGAGCAGTTCTTC
CASSSPIGTAYNEQFF
>TRBV5-1|TRBD2|TRBJ2-7|few
TGCGCCAGCAGCTCCTCACTAGCGGGAGGATACGAGCAGTACTTC
CASSSSLAGGYEQYF
>TRBV5-6|-|TRBJ2-2|-
TGTGCCAGCTCGGGACAGAACACCGGGGAGCTGTTTTTT
CASSGQNTGELFF
>TRBV27|TRBD1|TRBJ1-2|-
TGTGCCAGCAGTTTAGTACAGGGGGCCTCTGCGTTCTATGGCTACACCTTC
CASSLVQGASAFYGYTF
>TRBV9|TRBD2|TRBJ2-7|-
TGTGCCAGCAGCCCTCAGCTAGCGGGAGTTGGAGAGCAGTACTTC
CASSPQLAGVGEQYF
>TRBV15|-|TRBJ1-1|-
TGTGCCACCAGCAGAGATCGGAGGGAGAAGGCTTTCTTT
CATSRDRREKAFF
>TRBV14|-|TRBJ2-5|-
TGTGCCAGCAGCCACCGGGAGAAGGAGACCCAGTACTTC
CASSHREKETQYF
>TRBV29-1|TRBD1|TRBJ2-6|few
TGCAGCGTCTATTACAGGGGCGAAACTCTCTCTGGGGCCAACGTCCTGACTTTC
CSVYYRGETLSGANVLTF
>TRBV9|-|TRBJ2-3|few
TGTGCCAGCAGCGTAGGATTGCAACTCTTCACAGATACGCAGTATTTT
CASSVGLQLFTDTQYF
>TRBV29-1|-|TRBJ1-1|few
TGCAGCGTTGAAAGTATCGAACCCGGGGGTTTCACTGAAGCTTTCTTT
CSVESIEPGGFTEAFF
>TRBV9|-|TRBJ2-2|few
TGTGCCAGCAGCGTAGATCGCACCGGGGAGCTGTTTTTT
CASSVDRTGELFF
>TRBV5-4|-|TRBJ2-5|few
TGTGCCAGCGCCCGGAGGGGGGGGGAAGAGACCCAGTACTTC
CASARRGGEETQYF
>TRBV7-9|-|TRBJ2-5|few
TGTGCCAGCAGCTTTGGACAGGGAGGGTCGGAGACCCAGTACTTC
CASSFGQGGSETQYF
>TRBV5-4|-|TRBJ1-2|-
TGTGCCAGCAGCAGCGGACGTCAGTCTCTCTATGGCTACACCTTC
CASSSGRQSLYGYTF
>TRBV30|-|TRBJ2-1|few
TGTGCCTGGACTCAAGATGCAGCCAGGGATGAGCAGTTCTTC
CAWTQDAARDEQFF
>TRBV25-1|TRBD1|TRBJ2-2|few
TGTGCCAGCAGTATCACCGGGACAGGGACCGGGGAGCTGTTTTTT
CASSITGTGTGELFF
>TRBV13|-|TRBJ1-2|-
TGTGCCAGCCCTGGCAGAGGAGCCTATGGCTACACCTTC
CASPGRGAYGYTF
>TRBV4-1|-|TRBJ1-3|-
TGCGCCAGCAGCCAAGATTCAGACTCTGGAAACACCATATATTTT
CASSQDSDSGNTIYF
>TRBV7-2|TRBD1|TRBJ1-5|few
TGTGCCAGCAGCCTAAGGACAGGGTTGAGCAATCAGCCCCAGCATTTT
CASSLRTGLSNQPQHF
>TRBV5-1|-|TRBJ2-7|few
TGCGCCAGCAGCTTGGACAGGGTCGAGCAGTACTTC
CASSLDRVEQYF
>TRBV30|-|TRBJ1-5|-
TGTGCCTGGAGTAAGAGGGAAATTCAGCCCCAGCATTTT
CAWSKREIQPQHF
>TRBV9|TRBD1|TRBJ1-4|few
TGTGCCAGCAGCGGAAATTTAGACAGGGCCGCCGGTGAAAAACTGTTTTTT
CASSGNLDRAAGEKLFF